Listed below are T cell receptor beta chains from one sample, sequenced in a study of blood T cell repertoires in COVID-19. The table came from immunoSEQ multiplex PCR; TCRdb's copy has only in-frame clones and leaves some out. The table records 280,000 or so clones, approximately 90% of them present only once. Sequenced input: PBMCs or T cells enriched from blood (not recorded which). These receptors all stem from a middle-aged woman who had recovered from COVID-19. Both conserved end residues are part of each CDR3. The order of the fields is J gene, V gene, clone size, D gene, CDR3 length, CDR3 DNA, CDR3 protein. The D gene is left open where the match is weak. The size entry is marked missing in some rows and otherwise reads once, few, many or a size class.

J gene: TRBJ1-3; V gene: TRBV14; clone size: -; D gene: -; CDR3 length: 15; CDR3 DNA: TGTGCCAGCAGCCAAGAAGGGGGTCCTGGAAACACCATATATTTT; CDR3 protein: CASSQEGGPGNTIYF
J gene: TRBJ2-1; V gene: TRBV4-1; clone size: -; D gene: -; CDR3 length: 17; CDR3 DNA: TGCGCCAGCAGCCAGGCCCTGGGTGGGAGTGGAAGGAATGAGCAGTTCTTC; CDR3 protein: CASSQALGGSGRNEQFF
J gene: TRBJ2-3; V gene: TRBV5-8; clone size: -; D gene: TRBD2; CDR3 length: 17; CDR3 DNA: TGTGCCAGCAGCCGCCGGACTAGCGGGAGTGGGTCAGATACGCAGTATTTT; CDR3 protein: CASSRRTSGSGSDTQYF
J gene: TRBJ1-4; V gene: TRBV20-1; clone size: -; D gene: -; CDR3 length: 14; CDR3 DNA: TGCAGTGCTAGTAACCGTGGGGAGGGGGAAAAACTGTTTTTT; CDR3 protein: CSASNRGEGEKLFF
J gene: TRBJ2-2; V gene: TRBV19; clone size: -; D gene: TRBD1; CDR3 length: 15; CDR3 DNA: TGTGCCAGTAGGAGTGGGACAGGGTCCACCGGGGAGCTGTTTTTT; CDR3 protein: CASRSGTGSTGELFF
J gene: TRBJ2-7; V gene: TRBV7-8; clone size: -; D gene: TRBD2; CDR3 length: 14; CDR3 DNA: TGTGCCAGCAGCGCTAGCGGGCCCTCCTACGAGCAGTACTTC; CDR3 protein: CASSASGPSYEQYF
J gene: TRBJ2-5; V gene: TRBV9; clone size: -; D gene: -; CDR3 length: 15; CDR3 DNA: TGTGCCAGCAGCAGATCGACAGTGGTTTACGAGACCCAGTACTTC; CDR3 protein: CASSRSTVVYETQYF
J gene: TRBJ2-2; V gene: TRBV12-3/TRBV12-4; clone size: -; D gene: -; CDR3 length: 13; CDR3 DNA: TGTGCCAGCACTCCCGGCGAACAGTTTGGGCTGTTTTTT; CDR3 protein: CASTPGEQFGLFF
J gene: TRBJ2-3; V gene: TRBV10-3; clone size: -; D gene: -; CDR3 length: 13; CDR3 DNA: TGTGCCATCAGTGGTTTCGGTGAGGATACGCAGTATTTT; CDR3 protein: CAISGFGEDTQYF
J gene: TRBJ1-4; V gene: TRBV9; clone size: few; D gene: TRBD1; CDR3 length: 14; CDR3 DNA: TGTGCCAGCAGCGTAGGACAGGGAAGGGAAAAACTGTTTTTT; CDR3 protein: CASSVGQGREKLFF
J gene: TRBJ2-5; V gene: TRBV6-2/TRBV6-3; clone size: -; D gene: TRBD2; CDR3 length: 17; CDR3 DNA: TGTGCCAGCAGCCCATCGGGACTAGCGGGAGAAGGAGAGACCCAGTACTTC; CDR3 protein: CASSPSGLAGEGETQYF
J gene: TRBJ2-1; V gene: TRBV9; clone size: few; D gene: TRBD2; CDR3 length: 15; CDR3 DNA: TGTGCCAGCAGCGTTACTAGCGGCACCTACAATGAGCAGTTCTTC; CDR3 protein: CASSVTSGTYNEQFF
J gene: TRBJ2-1; V gene: TRBV6-5; clone size: -; D gene: -; CDR3 length: 14; CDR3 DNA: TGTGCCAGCAACCGCCCGGGAAGGGGGAATGAGCAGTTCTTC; CDR3 protein: CASNRPGRGNEQFF
J gene: TRBJ2-1; V gene: TRBV28; clone size: once; D gene: -; CDR3 length: 13; CDR3 DNA: TGTGCCAGCACCCCCCCGGCGGGAATTGAGCAGTTCTTC; CDR3 protein: CASTPPAGIEQFF
J gene: TRBJ2-1; V gene: TRBV5-6; clone size: -; D gene: TRBD1; CDR3 length: 17; CDR3 DNA: TGTGCCAGCAGCCAAAGGACAGGGAATTCGGTTAGGGGTGAGCAGTTCTTC; CDR3 protein: CASSQRTGNSVRGEQFF
J gene: TRBJ2-3; V gene: TRBV2; clone size: once; D gene: -; CDR3 length: 14; CDR3 DNA: TGTGCCAGCAGTGATGCGGGGTCGACAGATACGCAGTATTTT; CDR3 protein: CASSDAGSTDTQYF
J gene: TRBJ1-1; V gene: TRBV7-6; clone size: -; D gene: -; CDR3 length: 16; CDR3 DNA: TGTGCCAGCAGCTCCTCCCCTGGTCAGGGCAACTCCGAAGCTTTCTTT; CDR3 protein: CASSSSPGQGNSEAFF
J gene: TRBJ1-2; V gene: TRBV9; clone size: -; D gene: -; CDR3 length: 15; CDR3 DNA: TGTGCCAGCAGCGTTGGGCAGGGTTTTGACTATGGCTACACCTTC; CDR3 protein: CASSVGQGFDYGYTF
J gene: TRBJ2-1; V gene: TRBV18; clone size: once; D gene: TRBD1; CDR3 length: 14; CDR3 DNA: TGTGCCAGCTCCACAGGGGGTAGAATCAATGAGCAGTTCTTC; CDR3 protein: CASSTGGRINEQFF
J gene: TRBJ1-1; V gene: TRBV4-3; clone size: -; D gene: -; CDR3 length: 15; CDR3 DNA: TGCGCCAGCAGCCATGACCTGCCGAGGTCCACTGAAGCTTTCTTT; CDR3 protein: CASSHDLPRSTEAFF
J gene: TRBJ1-5; V gene: TRBV6-6; clone size: few; D gene: TRBD1; CDR3 length: 16; CDR3 DNA: TGTGCCAGCAGGGGACAGGGAGCCTATAGCAATCAGCCCCAGCATTTT; CDR3 protein: CASRGQGAYSNQPQHF
J gene: TRBJ2-7; V gene: TRBV7-9; clone size: -; D gene: TRBD1; CDR3 length: 16; CDR3 DNA: TGTGCCAGCAGCTTTACAGGGGGCGGATTTCCCTACGAGCAGTACTTC; CDR3 protein: CASSFTGGGFPYEQYF
J gene: TRBJ2-7; V gene: TRBV18; clone size: once; D gene: -; CDR3 length: 11; CDR3 DNA: TGTGCCAGCTCACCTTCGGGGGAGCAGTACTTC; CDR3 protein: CASSPSGEQYF
J gene: TRBJ2-3; V gene: TRBV19; clone size: -; D gene: -; CDR3 length: 12; CDR3 DNA: TGTGCCAGTAGTGAGGGTATAACCGCGCAGTATTTT; CDR3 protein: CASSEGITAQYF
J gene: TRBJ1-5; V gene: TRBV28; clone size: -; D gene: -; CDR3 length: 15; CDR3 DNA: TGTGCCAGCACCCCGGCAGGGGCCTTTAATCAGCCCCAGCATTTT; CDR3 protein: CASTPAGAFNQPQHF
J gene: TRBJ2-5; V gene: TRBV7-2; clone size: -; D gene: -; CDR3 length: 15; CDR3 DNA: TGTGCCAGCAGCCCCAACAGAAGGGAGCGGGAGACCCAGTACTTC; CDR3 protein: CASSPNRRERETQYF
J gene: TRBJ2-1; V gene: TRBV2; clone size: -; D gene: -; CDR3 length: 16; CDR3 DNA: TGTGCCAGCAGTGAAGCCCTCCTTCTAGGCTACAATGAGCAGTTCTTC; CDR3 protein: CASSEALLLGYNEQFF
J gene: TRBJ1-4; V gene: TRBV9; clone size: -; D gene: -; CDR3 length: 15; CDR3 DNA: TGTGCCAGCAGCGTAGGGGCTGGGGGCGAAGAAAAACTGTTTTTT; CDR3 protein: CASSVGAGGEEKLFF
J gene: TRBJ1-6; V gene: TRBV7-6; clone size: -; D gene: -; CDR3 length: 14; CDR3 DNA: TGTGCCAGCAGCTTCACGGGTTATAATTCACCCCTCCACTTT; CDR3 protein: CASSFTGYNSPLHF
J gene: TRBJ2-1; V gene: TRBV12-5; clone size: -; D gene: TRBD2; CDR3 length: 15; CDR3 DNA: TGTGCTAGTGGTTTGGTACTAGCGGGAGTAAATGAGCAGTTCTTC; CDR3 protein: CASGLVLAGVNEQFF
J gene: TRBJ2-7; V gene: TRBV28; clone size: -; D gene: TRBD1; CDR3 length: 17; CDR3 DNA: TGTGCCAGCAGTTTAATCGGCCCAGGGGGCCCCCATTCGGAGCAGTACTTC; CDR3 protein: CASSLIGPGGPHSEQYF
J gene: TRBJ2-7; V gene: TRBV7-2; clone size: few; D gene: -; CDR3 length: 14; CDR3 DNA: TGTGCCAGCAGCTTAGAACAGGGTACCTACGAGCAGTACTTC; CDR3 protein: CASSLEQGTYEQYF
J gene: TRBJ2-3; V gene: TRBV12-3/TRBV12-4; clone size: -; D gene: -; CDR3 length: 12; CDR3 DNA: TGTGCCAGCAGTTTATTCGGAGATACGCAGTATTTT; CDR3 protein: CASSLFGDTQYF
J gene: TRBJ1-5; V gene: TRBV6-5; clone size: -; D gene: -; CDR3 length: 14; CDR3 DNA: TGTGCCAGCAGTTTGGGACTAGAGCATCAGCCCCAGCATTTT; CDR3 protein: CASSLGLEHQPQHF
J gene: TRBJ1-1; V gene: TRBV7-9; clone size: -; D gene: -; CDR3 length: 14; CDR3 DNA: TGTGCCAGCAGCCCTATGACAGTGAACACTGAAGCTTTCTTT; CDR3 protein: CASSPMTVNTEAFF
J gene: TRBJ2-5; V gene: TRBV4-1; clone size: -; D gene: TRBD2; CDR3 length: 13; CDR3 DNA: TGCGCCAGCGGACTAGCGGGTGGGGAGACCCAGTACTTC; CDR3 protein: CASGLAGGETQYF
J gene: TRBJ1-5; V gene: TRBV2; clone size: -; D gene: -; CDR3 length: 13; CDR3 DNA: TGTGCCAGCACCGGGGAATATAATCAGCCCCAGCATTTT; CDR3 protein: CASTGEYNQPQHF
J gene: TRBJ2-1; V gene: TRBV7-3; clone size: -; D gene: TRBD1; CDR3 length: 13; CDR3 DNA: TGTGCCAGCAGCTCCGGACAGGCCGATGAGCAGTTCTTC; CDR3 protein: CASSSGQADEQFF
J gene: TRBJ2-3; V gene: TRBV19; clone size: -; D gene: -; CDR3 length: 13; CDR3 DNA: TGTGCCACCCGGACAGATCCTTCAGATACGCAGTATTTT; CDR3 protein: CATRTDPSDTQYF
J gene: TRBJ2-5; V gene: TRBV27; clone size: once; D gene: -; CDR3 length: 13; CDR3 DNA: TGTGCCAGCACCCTACAGGGAGGGGAGACCCAGTACTTC; CDR3 protein: CASTLQGGETQYF
J gene: TRBJ1-1; V gene: TRBV28; clone size: -; D gene: TRBD1; CDR3 length: 15; CDR3 DNA: TGTGCCAGCAGTTTCTTGGGACAGATGAACACTGAAGCTTTCTTT; CDR3 protein: CASSFLGQMNTEAFF
J gene: TRBJ2-7; V gene: TRBV29-1; clone size: -; D gene: TRBD2; CDR3 length: 16; CDR3 DNA: TGCAGCGTTGTCTTGGCTCACTCACTAGCGGCATACGAGCAGTACTTC; CDR3 protein: CSVVLAHSLAAYEQYF
J gene: TRBJ2-7; V gene: TRBV18; clone size: -; D gene: -; CDR3 length: 15; CDR3 DNA: TGTGCCAGCTCACCAACACAGGGAAAGGGGAGCGAGCAGTACTTC; CDR3 protein: CASSPTQGKGSEQYF
J gene: TRBJ1-2; V gene: TRBV2; clone size: -; D gene: TRBD1; CDR3 length: 16; CDR3 DNA: TGTGCCAGCAGCTCTTTGGCGATGCAGGGGGCTGGAGGCTACACCTTC; CDR3 protein: CASSSLAMQGAGGYTF
J gene: TRBJ2-7; V gene: TRBV24-1; clone size: -; D gene: TRBD1; CDR3 length: 15; CDR3 DNA: TGTGCCACCAGTGATTCCGGGACAGGGGGCTACGAGCAGTACTTC; CDR3 protein: CATSDSGTGGYEQYF
J gene: TRBJ2-2; V gene: TRBV11-3; clone size: once; D gene: -; CDR3 length: 13; CDR3 DNA: TGTGCCAGCAGCCTCGGGGGCACCGGGGAGCTGTTTTTT; CDR3 protein: CASSLGGTGELFF
J gene: TRBJ1-2; V gene: TRBV18; clone size: -; D gene: TRBD1; CDR3 length: 12; CDR3 DNA: TGTGCCAGCTCAAAGGACAGGGATGGCTACACCTTC; CDR3 protein: CASSKDRDGYTF
J gene: TRBJ2-7; V gene: TRBV7-2; clone size: few; D gene: -; CDR3 length: 14; CDR3 DNA: TGTGCCAGCAGCATACAGGAGGGGTTGTACGAGCAGTACTTC; CDR3 protein: CASSIQEGLYEQYF
J gene: TRBJ2-1; V gene: TRBV7-6; clone size: once; D gene: TRBD2; CDR3 length: 15; CDR3 DNA: TGTGCCAGCAGCTCCAATAGCGGGATGGGTAATGAGCAGTTCTTC; CDR3 protein: CASSSNSGMGNEQFF
J gene: TRBJ2-7; V gene: TRBV28; clone size: -; D gene: -; CDR3 length: 15; CDR3 DNA: TGTGCCAGCAGTTTCCGCGGGTTGAGCTCCTACGAGCAGTACTTC; CDR3 protein: CASSFRGLSSYEQYF
J gene: TRBJ2-2; V gene: TRBV4-3; clone size: -; D gene: TRBD2; CDR3 length: 17; CDR3 DNA: TGCGCCAGCAGCCTTGAACTAGCGGGAGAACTCACGGGGGAGCTGTTTTTT; CDR3 protein: CASSLELAGELTGELFF
J gene: TRBJ2-3; V gene: TRBV19; clone size: -; D gene: TRBD1; CDR3 length: 16; CDR3 DNA: TGTGCCAGTAGTGCACCGGGACAGGGGGGAGCAGATACGCAGTATTTT; CDR3 protein: CASSAPGQGGADTQYF
J gene: TRBJ2-1; V gene: TRBV7-2; clone size: -; D gene: -; CDR3 length: 11; CDR3 DNA: TGTGCCAGCAGCCTACCGGGTGAGCAGTTCTTC; CDR3 protein: CASSLPGEQFF
J gene: TRBJ2-1; V gene: TRBV9; clone size: -; D gene: TRBD2; CDR3 length: 15; CDR3 DNA: TGTGCCAGCAGCGTAGCTCGAGCGGGAGCCAATGAGCAGTTCTTC; CDR3 protein: CASSVARAGANEQFF
J gene: TRBJ2-5; V gene: TRBV3-1/TRBV3-2; clone size: -; D gene: TRBD2; CDR3 length: 15; CDR3 DNA: TGTGCCAGCAGCCAAGCCGGGACTAAGGCAGGGACCCAGTACTTC; CDR3 protein: CASSQAGTKAGTQYF
J gene: TRBJ2-1; V gene: TRBV9; clone size: -; D gene: TRBD2; CDR3 length: 16; CDR3 DNA: TGTGCCAGCAGCGTAGCTGGTTTGCGGGAGAGGGTTGAGCAGTTCTTC; CDR3 protein: CASSVAGLRERVEQFF
J gene: TRBJ2-5; V gene: TRBV7-7; clone size: -; D gene: -; CDR3 length: 14; CDR3 DNA: TGTGCTAGCAGCCTAAATGAGGCGGGTGAGACCCAGTACTTC; CDR3 protein: CASSLNEAGETQYF